These T cell receptor beta chains were read from a single sample in a study of blood T cell repertoires in COVID-19. Repertoires were generated with immunoSEQ multiplex PCR, while TCRdb's copy carries only in-frame clones and drops some. Among 350,000 to 450,000 clones, about 89% were seen once, and the ten largest hold around 1.5%. The material sequenced was peripheral blood. The source is a woman in her 40s with COVID-19, enrolled during active disease. CDR3s include the opening cysteine and the closing phenylalanine or tryptophan. D genes are given only for firm matches. Clone size is not always given. Where it is, it says once, few, many or a class for expanded clones.

j_call: TRBJ1-2; v_call: TRBV14; clone_size: .; d_call: TRBD1; cdr3_aa: CASSQAGTGGDGYTF; cdr3_nt: TGTGCCAGCAGCCAGGCCGGGACAGGGGGGGATGGCTACACCTTC
j_call: TRBJ2-7; v_call: TRBV27; clone_size: once; d_call: .; cdr3_aa: CASSLEANYEQYF; cdr3_nt: TGTGCCAGCAGTCTAGAAGCTAACTACGAGCAGTACTTC
j_call: TRBJ2-5; v_call: TRBV19; clone_size: .; d_call: .; cdr3_aa: CASTPGYLGETQYF; cdr3_nt: TGTGCCAGTACACCAGGGTACCTCGGGGAGACCCAGTACTTC
j_call: TRBJ1-5; v_call: TRBV7-2; clone_size: .; d_call: .; cdr3_aa: CASSLGASNQPQHF; cdr3_nt: TGTGCCAGCAGCTTAGGAGCCAGCAATCAGCCCCAGCATTTT
j_call: TRBJ1-5; v_call: TRBV30; clone_size: .; d_call: .; cdr3_aa: CAWSAPTAAGNQPQHF; cdr3_nt: TGTGCCTGGAGTGCTCCAACAGCGGCGGGGAATCAGCCCCAGCATTTT
j_call: TRBJ2-7; v_call: TRBV7-2; clone_size: .; d_call: .; cdr3_aa: CASSLQRSVAEQYF; cdr3_nt: TGTGCCAGCAGCTTACAAAGAAGCGTGGCGGAGCAGTACTTC
j_call: TRBJ2-1; v_call: TRBV20-1; clone_size: .; d_call: TRBD2; cdr3_aa: CSASVLAGVTSEQFF; cdr3_nt: TGCAGTGCTAGTGTCCTAGCGGGGGTTACAAGTGAGCAGTTCTTC
j_call: TRBJ2-2; v_call: TRBV9; clone_size: .; d_call: .; cdr3_aa: CASSASAANTGELFF; cdr3_nt: TGTGCCAGCAGCGCCTCTGCGGCGAACACCGGGGAGCTGTTTTTT
j_call: TRBJ1-2; v_call: TRBV12-3/TRBV12-4; clone_size: many; d_call: TRBD1; cdr3_aa: CASRRTGPEGYTF; cdr3_nt: TGTGCCAGCAGACGGACAGGGCCTGAAGGCTACACCTTC
j_call: TRBJ1-5; v_call: TRBV3-1/TRBV3-2; clone_size: .; d_call: .; cdr3_aa: CASSPTPQSNQPQHF; cdr3_nt: TGTGCCAGCAGCCCCACCCCCCAGAGCAATCAGCCCCAGCATTTT
j_call: TRBJ1-2; v_call: TRBV2; clone_size: once; d_call: .; cdr3_aa: CASSEGGGNYGYTF; cdr3_nt: TGTGCCAGCAGTGAAGGGGGGGGTAACTATGGCTACACCTTC
j_call: TRBJ1-4; v_call: TRBV6-6; clone_size: .; d_call: .; cdr3_aa: CAGSGGGEKLFF; cdr3_nt: TGTGCCGGTTCGGGGGGTGGAGAAAAACTGTTTTTT
j_call: TRBJ1-1; v_call: TRBV9; clone_size: .; d_call: .; cdr3_aa: CASSVDPRGGTEAFF; cdr3_nt: TGTGCCAGCAGCGTAGATCCCCGGGGAGGGACTGAAGCTTTCTTT
j_call: TRBJ2-5; v_call: TRBV19; clone_size: .; d_call: TRBD2; cdr3_aa: CASSLAGGPETQYF; cdr3_nt: TGTGCCAGTTCCCTAGCGGGAGGGCCGGAGACCCAGTACTTC
j_call: TRBJ1-1; v_call: TRBV5-4; clone_size: .; d_call: TRBD1; cdr3_aa: CASSLGRQGLEAFF; cdr3_nt: TGTGCCAGCAGCTTGGGACGACAGGGTTTGGAGGCTTTCTTT
j_call: TRBJ1-1; v_call: TRBV19; clone_size: .; d_call: TRBD1; cdr3_aa: CASSIGIRGRTEAFF; cdr3_nt: TGTGCCAGTAGTATAGGAATCAGGGGGCGCACTGAAGCTTTCTTT
j_call: TRBJ2-1; v_call: TRBV2; clone_size: .; d_call: .; cdr3_aa: CASSEASVDNEQFF; cdr3_nt: TGTGCCAGCAGTGAGGCTAGCGTAGACAATGAGCAGTTCTTC
j_call: TRBJ2-7; v_call: TRBV18; clone_size: .; d_call: .; cdr3_aa: CASSPPSRTYEQYF; cdr3_nt: TGTGCCAGCTCACCACCCTCCAGAACGTACGAGCAGTACTTC
j_call: TRBJ2-3; v_call: TRBV10-3; clone_size: once; d_call: TRBD2; cdr3_aa: CAMKEGREGTDTQYF; cdr3_nt: TGTGCCATGAAAGAGGGACGGGAGGGCACAGATACGCAGTATTTT
j_call: TRBJ1-3; v_call: TRBV5-1; clone_size: .; d_call: .; cdr3_aa: CASSLLAGSGNTIYF; cdr3_nt: TGCGCCAGCAGCTTATTGGCAGGGTCTGGAAACACCATATATTTT
j_call: TRBJ2-1; v_call: TRBV27; clone_size: .; d_call: .; cdr3_aa: CASSPPGDEQFF; cdr3_nt: TGTGCCAGCAGCCCCCCAGGGGATGAGCAGTTCTTC
j_call: TRBJ1-1; v_call: TRBV30; clone_size: few; d_call: .; cdr3_aa: CAWARGTEAFF; cdr3_nt: TGTGCCTGGGCTCGGGGCACTGAAGCTTTCTTT
j_call: TRBJ1-2; v_call: TRBV27; clone_size: .; d_call: .; cdr3_aa: CASTGGGSGYTF; cdr3_nt: TGTGCCAGCACCGGGGGAGGAAGTGGCTACACCTTC
j_call: TRBJ1-5; v_call: TRBV7-2; clone_size: .; d_call: .; cdr3_aa: CASSPSGGGQPQHF; cdr3_nt: TGTGCCAGCAGCCCAAGTGGGGGAGGGCAGCCCCAGCATTTT
j_call: TRBJ2-7; v_call: TRBV27; clone_size: .; d_call: TRBD1; cdr3_aa: CASSFLGQDYEQYF; cdr3_nt: TGTGCCAGCAGTTTCTTGGGACAGGACTACGAGCAGTACTTC
j_call: TRBJ1-2; v_call: TRBV12-3/TRBV12-4; clone_size: .; d_call: TRBD1; cdr3_aa: CASRPTGWEGYTF; cdr3_nt: TGTGCCAGCAGGCCGACAGGGTGGGAAGGCTACACCTTC
j_call: TRBJ1-5; v_call: TRBV28; clone_size: once; d_call: TRBD1; cdr3_aa: CASSFLPGDRGRANQPQHF; cdr3_nt: TGTGCCAGCAGTTTTCTTCCCGGGGACAGGGGGCGCGCAAATCAGCCCCAGCATTTT
j_call: TRBJ2-4; v_call: TRBV7-3; clone_size: .; d_call: .; cdr3_aa: CASSPGAKNIQYF; cdr3_nt: TGTGCCAGCAGCCCAGGGGCCAAAAACATTCAGTACTTC
j_call: TRBJ1-1; v_call: TRBV28; clone_size: .; d_call: .; cdr3_aa: CASSFPTGNTEAFF; cdr3_nt: TGTGCCAGCAGTTTCCCAACAGGAAACACTGAAGCTTTCTTT
j_call: TRBJ1-2; v_call: TRBV19; clone_size: .; d_call: .; cdr3_aa: CASSIVSGGLNYGYTF; cdr3_nt: TGTGCCAGTAGTATCGTTTCCGGGGGACTTAACTATGGCTACACCTTC
j_call: TRBJ1-2; v_call: TRBV12-3/TRBV12-4; clone_size: .; d_call: .; cdr3_aa: CASAMTAPYGYTF; cdr3_nt: TGTGCCAGCGCAATGACAGCTCCCTATGGCTACACCTTC
j_call: TRBJ1-4; v_call: TRBV6-2/TRBV6-3; clone_size: .; d_call: .; cdr3_aa: CASSYPDYPNEKLFF; cdr3_nt: TGTGCCAGCAGTTACCCCGACTATCCTAATGAAAAACTGTTTTTT
j_call: TRBJ1-4; v_call: TRBV28; clone_size: .; d_call: .; cdr3_aa: CASSLGGAGNEKLFF; cdr3_nt: TGTGCCAGCAGTTTAGGGGGCGCGGGTAATGAAAAACTGTTTTTT
j_call: TRBJ1-1; v_call: TRBV7-2; clone_size: once; d_call: .; cdr3_aa: CASSLRRGVIEAFF; cdr3_nt: TGTGCCAGCAGCTTACGTCGGGGGGTGATCGAAGCTTTCTTT
j_call: TRBJ1-5; v_call: TRBV19; clone_size: .; d_call: .; cdr3_aa: CASSIMRNQPQHF; cdr3_nt: TGTGCCAGTAGTATAATGAGAAATCAGCCCCAGCATTTT
j_call: TRBJ1-5; v_call: TRBV4-1; clone_size: .; d_call: TRBD1; cdr3_aa: CASSQGSGGQPQHF; cdr3_nt: TGCGCCAGCAGCCAAGGGTCAGGGGGTCAGCCCCAGCATTTT
j_call: TRBJ2-2; v_call: TRBV30; clone_size: .; d_call: .; cdr3_aa: CAWSDGGELFF; cdr3_nt: TGTGCCTGGAGTGACGGCGGGGAGCTGTTTTTT
j_call: TRBJ2-1; v_call: TRBV5-4; clone_size: .; d_call: TRBD2; cdr3_aa: CASSLAGGRAVYNEQFF; cdr3_nt: TGTGCCAGCAGCTTGGCCGGCGGGAGGGCGGTATACAATGAGCAGTTCTTC
j_call: TRBJ2-2; v_call: TRBV2; clone_size: .; d_call: TRBD1; cdr3_aa: CASSDRGITGELFF; cdr3_nt: TGTGCCAGCAGTGACAGGGGGATAACCGGGGAGCTGTTTTTT
j_call: TRBJ2-3; v_call: TRBV5-1; clone_size: once; d_call: TRBD2; cdr3_aa: CATGGGIAGSTDTQYF; cdr3_nt: TGCGCCACTGGCGGAGGGATAGCGGGCAGCACAGATACGCAGTATTTT
j_call: TRBJ2-1; v_call: TRBV29-1; clone_size: .; d_call: TRBD2; cdr3_aa: CSVGRAGEQFF; cdr3_nt: TGCAGCGTCGGGAGGGCCGGTGAGCAGTTCTTC
j_call: TRBJ1-1; v_call: TRBV5-6; clone_size: .; d_call: .; cdr3_aa: CASSGGGRIRTEAFF; cdr3_nt: TGTGCCAGCAGCGGCGGGGGACGGATCAGGACTGAAGCTTTCTTT
j_call: TRBJ2-3; v_call: TRBV5-6; clone_size: .; d_call: TRBD2; cdr3_aa: CASSTGTSGGAGTDTQYF; cdr3_nt: TGTGCCAGCAGCACCGGGACTAGCGGGGGGGCCGGCACAGATACGCAGTATTTT